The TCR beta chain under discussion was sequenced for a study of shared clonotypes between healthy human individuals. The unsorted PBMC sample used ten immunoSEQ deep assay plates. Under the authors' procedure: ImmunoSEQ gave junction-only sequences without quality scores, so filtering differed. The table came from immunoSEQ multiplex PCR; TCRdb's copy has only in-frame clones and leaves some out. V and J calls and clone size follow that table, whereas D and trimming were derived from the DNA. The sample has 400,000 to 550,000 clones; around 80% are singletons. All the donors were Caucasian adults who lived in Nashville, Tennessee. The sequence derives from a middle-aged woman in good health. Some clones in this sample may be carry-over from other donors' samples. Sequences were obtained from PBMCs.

CDR3 amino acids: CASSLPSGSITGELFF. The CDR3 nucleotides read TGTGCCAGCAGCTTACCTAGCGGGAGCATCACCGGGGAGCTGTTTTTT. The chain carries TRBV7-3 and TRBJ2-2; 10 nucleotides match TRBD2. Trimming took 2 bases from V and 4 from J; bases not matched to a gene: 4. Germline V CDR1 and CDR2: SGHTA, FQGTGA. The CDR3 contains 16 residues.